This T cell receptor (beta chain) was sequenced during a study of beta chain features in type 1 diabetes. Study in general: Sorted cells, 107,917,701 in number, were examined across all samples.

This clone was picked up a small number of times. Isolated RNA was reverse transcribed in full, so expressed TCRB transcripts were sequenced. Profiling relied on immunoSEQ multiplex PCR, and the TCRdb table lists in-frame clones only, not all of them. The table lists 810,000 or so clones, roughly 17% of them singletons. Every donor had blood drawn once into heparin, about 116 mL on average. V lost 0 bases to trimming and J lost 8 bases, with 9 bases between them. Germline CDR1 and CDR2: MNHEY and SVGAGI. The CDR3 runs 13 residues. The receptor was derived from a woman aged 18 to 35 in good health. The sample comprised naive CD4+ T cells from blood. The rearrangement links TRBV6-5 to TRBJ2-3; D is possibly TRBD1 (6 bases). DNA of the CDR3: TGTGCCAGCAGTTACTCACAGGGAATTACGCAGTATTTT. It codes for CASSYSQGITQYF.